This T cell receptor beta chain is drawn from a study of T cell responses to AZD1222 COVID-19 vaccine. TCRdb's table, derived via immunoSEQ multiplex PCR, lists solely in-frame clones and lacks some. The sample includes over 120,000 clones, roughly nine tenths seen only once; the top ten take roughly 1.7%. Looked up from germline, CDR1 is MNHEY and CDR2 is SVGAGI. The V gene end was trimmed by 2 bases and the J gene end by 3 bases; junction bases not matched to a gene: 9. The CDR3 is 16 amino acids. This TCR derives from an adult in good health. The specimen comprised peripheral blood, sampled on day 0 of AZD1222 vaccination. The chain is built from TRBV6-5 and TRBJ1-2; 7 bases line up with TRBD1. DNA of the CDR3: TGTGCCAGCAGTTACGCCGGGATAGGGGGCGACTATGGCTACACCTTC. As protein: CASSYAGIGGDYGYTF.